A single T cell receptor beta chain is shown here with its context. No antigen is known for it. This may be a read error: a much more frequent sequence differs by one nucleotide. Each cDNA molecule in the library carried unique molecular identifiers. TCRdb reprocessed the reads with MiXCR, giving one entry per CDR3 protein. The data contain about 120,000 distinct CDR3 sequences, about 8.9% of them singletons. Whole blood, unfractionated, served as the material for total RNA extraction. These data come from a study of human T cells and chemical hapten exposure. For the study at large: There were per-sample TCR yield variations, arising mainly from small pooled library volume differences.

Notes on the study in general: Once DPC sensitization occurred, TCRs above 1 in 1000 frequency showed no change.

Sequencing was carried out using whole blood. This TCR was sampled from a human donor in good health. Some clones in this sample may be carry-over from other donors' samples.

In nucleotides, the CDR3 is TGCGCCAGAAGCCAACTACTACCCCGGAACACTGAAGCTTTCTTT. Protein: CARSQLLPRNTEAFF. The J gene is TRBJ1-1, the V gene TRBV4-1; no clear D. Germline values: CDR1 MGHRA, CDR2 YSYEKL. The CDR3 has 15 amino acids.